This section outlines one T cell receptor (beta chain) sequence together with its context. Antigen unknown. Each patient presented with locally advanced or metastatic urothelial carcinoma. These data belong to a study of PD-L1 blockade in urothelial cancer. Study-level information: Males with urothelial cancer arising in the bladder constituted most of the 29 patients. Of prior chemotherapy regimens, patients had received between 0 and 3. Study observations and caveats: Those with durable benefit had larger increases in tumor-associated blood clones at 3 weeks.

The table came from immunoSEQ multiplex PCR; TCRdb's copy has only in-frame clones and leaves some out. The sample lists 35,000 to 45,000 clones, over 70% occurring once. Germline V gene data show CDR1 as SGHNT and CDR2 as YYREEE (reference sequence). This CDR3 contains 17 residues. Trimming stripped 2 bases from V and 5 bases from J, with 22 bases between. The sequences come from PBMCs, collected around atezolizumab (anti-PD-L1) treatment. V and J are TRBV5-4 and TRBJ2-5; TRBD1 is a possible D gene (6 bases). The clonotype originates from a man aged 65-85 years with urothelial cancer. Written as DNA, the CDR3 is TGTGCCAGCAGCTTAGGGATAGGGGGTCTGTTCCGGGAGACCCAGTACTTC. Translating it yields CASSLGIGGLFRETQYF.